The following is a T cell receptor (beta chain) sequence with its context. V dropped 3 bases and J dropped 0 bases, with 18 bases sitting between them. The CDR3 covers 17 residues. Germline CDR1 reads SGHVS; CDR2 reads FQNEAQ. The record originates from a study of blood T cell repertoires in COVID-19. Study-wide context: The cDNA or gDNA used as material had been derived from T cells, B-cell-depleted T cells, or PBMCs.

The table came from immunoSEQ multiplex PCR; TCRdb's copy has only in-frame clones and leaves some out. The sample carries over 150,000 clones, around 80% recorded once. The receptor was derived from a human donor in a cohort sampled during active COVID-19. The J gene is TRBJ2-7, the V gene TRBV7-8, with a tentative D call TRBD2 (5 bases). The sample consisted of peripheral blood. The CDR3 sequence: CASSFTIGSDASYEQYF. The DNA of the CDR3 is TGTGCCAGCAGCTTTACTATCGGTAGCGATGCCTCCTACGAGCAGTACTTC.